This T cell receptor beta chain was documented in a study of beta chain features in type 1 diabetes. Study-level points and caveats: Shorter TCRB CDR3s, moderately but significantly so, marked every one of the four CD4+ subsets in Type 1 diabetes patients.

This clone appeared a few times. The target antigen is unknown. CDR1 is SNHLY and CDR2 is FYNNEI in the germline V gene. The CDR3 is made up of 13 amino acids. V lost 5 bases, J lost 4 bases, and 11 bases lay in between. All of the isolated RNA was reverse transcribed, so expressed TCRB transcripts were sequenced. Around 3.7 million reads was the average for naive, central memory and regulatory T cell samples. Assay: immunoSEQ multiplex PCR; the TCRdb copy retains only in-frame clones and omits some. In the table there are about 660,000 clones, over 13% of which are singletons. The source of this sequence is a man aged 18 to 29 with type 1 diabetes. The V gene is TRBV2, the J gene TRBJ2-5; D call uncertain. The sequencing input was naive CD4+ T cells from blood. CDR3 sequence (DNA): TGTGCCAGCAGTTTAAGCGTCGGAGAGACCCAGTACTTC. It encodes CASSLSVGETQYF.